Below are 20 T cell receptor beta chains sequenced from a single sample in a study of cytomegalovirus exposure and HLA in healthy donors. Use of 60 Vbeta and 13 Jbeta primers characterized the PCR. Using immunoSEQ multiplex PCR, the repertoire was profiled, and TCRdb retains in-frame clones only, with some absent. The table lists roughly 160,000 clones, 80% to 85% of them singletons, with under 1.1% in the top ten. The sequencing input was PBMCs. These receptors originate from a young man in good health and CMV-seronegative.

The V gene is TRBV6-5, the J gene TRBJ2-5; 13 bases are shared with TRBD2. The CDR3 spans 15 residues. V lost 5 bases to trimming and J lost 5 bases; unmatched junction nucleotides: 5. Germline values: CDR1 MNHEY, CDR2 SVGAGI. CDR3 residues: CASSVLAGGLETQYF. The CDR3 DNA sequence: TGTGCCAGCAGTGTACTAGCGGGAGGGCTGGAGACCCAGTACTTC.

The CDR3, as DNA: TGTGCCAGCAGTACCACAACCTCGGGCTATGGCTACACCTTC. This codes for CASSTTTSGYGYTF. The rearrangement joins TRBV11-2 to TRBJ1-2, with D unclear. CDR1 is SGHAT and CDR2 is FQNNGV in the germline V gene. Between the trimmed V and J ends, which lost 6 bases and 4 bases, there was a span of 15 bases. The CDR3 is 14 amino acids.

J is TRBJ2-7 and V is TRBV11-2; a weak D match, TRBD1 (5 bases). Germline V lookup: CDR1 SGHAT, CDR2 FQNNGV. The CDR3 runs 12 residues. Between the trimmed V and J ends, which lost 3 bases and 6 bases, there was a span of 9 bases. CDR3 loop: CASSFREGEQYF. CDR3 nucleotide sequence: TGTGCCAGCAGCTTCAGGGAAGGCGAGCAGTACTTC.

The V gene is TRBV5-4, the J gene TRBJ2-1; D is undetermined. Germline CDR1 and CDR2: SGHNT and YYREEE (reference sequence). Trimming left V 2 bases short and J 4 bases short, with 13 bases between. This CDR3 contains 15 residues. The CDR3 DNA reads TGTGCCAGCAGCTTTGGGCAGTACCTGTACAATGAGCAGTTCTTC. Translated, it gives CASSFGQYLYNEQFF.

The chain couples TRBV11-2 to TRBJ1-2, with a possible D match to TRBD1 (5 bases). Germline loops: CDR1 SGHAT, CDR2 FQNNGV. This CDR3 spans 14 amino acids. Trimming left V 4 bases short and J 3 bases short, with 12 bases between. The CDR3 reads CASSSQGSDYGYTF. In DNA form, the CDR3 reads TGTGCCAGCAGCTCCCAGGGTTCGGACTATGGCTACACCTTC.

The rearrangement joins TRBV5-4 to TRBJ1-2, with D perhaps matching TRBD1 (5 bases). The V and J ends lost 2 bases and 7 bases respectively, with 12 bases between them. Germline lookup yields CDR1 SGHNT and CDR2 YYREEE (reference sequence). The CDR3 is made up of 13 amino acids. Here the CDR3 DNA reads TGTGCCAGCAGCTTCGGCAGGGAGGCTGGCTACACCTTC. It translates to CASSFGREAGYTF. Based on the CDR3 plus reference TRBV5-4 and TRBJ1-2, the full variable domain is ETGVTQSPTHLIKTRGQQVTLRCSSQSGHNTVSWYQQALGQGPQFIFQYYREEENGRGNFPPRFSGLQFPNYSSELNVNALELDDSALYLCASSFGREAGYTFGSGTRLTVV.

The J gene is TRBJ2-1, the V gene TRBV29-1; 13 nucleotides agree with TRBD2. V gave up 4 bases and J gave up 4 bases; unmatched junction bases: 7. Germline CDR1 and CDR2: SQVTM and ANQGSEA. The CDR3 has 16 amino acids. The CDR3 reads CSVGTSGGSFYNEQFF. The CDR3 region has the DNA TGCAGCGTTGGGACTAGCGGGGGAAGTTTTTACAATGAGCAGTTCTTC.

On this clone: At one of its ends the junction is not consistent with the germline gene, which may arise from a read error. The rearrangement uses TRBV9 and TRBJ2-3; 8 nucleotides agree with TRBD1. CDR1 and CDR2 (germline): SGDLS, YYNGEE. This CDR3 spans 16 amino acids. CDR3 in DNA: TGTGCCAGCACCACCCGACAGGGGAATGGCACAGATACGCGGTATTTT. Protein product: CASTTRQGNGTDTRYF. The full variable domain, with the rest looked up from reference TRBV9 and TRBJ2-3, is DSGVTQTPKHLITATGQRVTLRCSPRSGDLSVYWYQQSLDQGLQFLIQYYNGEERAKGNILERFSAQQFPDLHSELNLSSLELGDSALYFCASTTRQGNGTDTRYFGPGTRLTVL.

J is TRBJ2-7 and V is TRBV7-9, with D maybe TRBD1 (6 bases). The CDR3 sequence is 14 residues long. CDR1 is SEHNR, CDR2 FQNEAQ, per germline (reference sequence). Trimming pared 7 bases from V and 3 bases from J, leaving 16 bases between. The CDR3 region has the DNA TGTGCCAGCACCCTCGTGGGGGCTGTCTACGAGCAGTACTTC. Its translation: CASTLVGAVYEQYF.

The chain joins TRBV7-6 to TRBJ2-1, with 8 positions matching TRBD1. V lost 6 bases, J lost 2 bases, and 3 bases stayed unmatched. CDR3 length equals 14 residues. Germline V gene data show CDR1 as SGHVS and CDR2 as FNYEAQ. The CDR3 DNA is TGTGCCAGCAGAAAGGGACAGGCCTACAATGAGCAGTTCTTC. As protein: CASRKGQAYNEQFF. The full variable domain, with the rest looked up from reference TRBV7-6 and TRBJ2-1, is GAGVSQSPRYKVTKRGQDVALRCDPISGHVSLYWYRQALGQGPEFLTYFNYEAQQDKSGLPNDRFSAERPEGSISTLTIQRTEQRDSAMYRCASRKGQAYNEQFFGPGTRLTVL.

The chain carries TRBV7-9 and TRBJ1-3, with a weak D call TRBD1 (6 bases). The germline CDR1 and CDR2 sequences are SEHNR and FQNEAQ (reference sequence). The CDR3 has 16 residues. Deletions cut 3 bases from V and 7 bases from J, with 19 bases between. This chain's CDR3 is CASSFPRSEQGNTIYF. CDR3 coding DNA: TGTGCCAGCAGCTTTCCTCGGTCGGAACAGGGCAACACCATATATTTT.

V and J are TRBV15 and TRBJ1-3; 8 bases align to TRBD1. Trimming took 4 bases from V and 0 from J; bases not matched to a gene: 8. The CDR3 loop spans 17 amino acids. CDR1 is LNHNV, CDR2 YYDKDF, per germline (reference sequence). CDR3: CATSIEGTGSSGNTIYF. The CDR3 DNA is TGTGCCACCAGCATAGAGGGGACAGGAAGCTCTGGAAACACCATATATTTT.

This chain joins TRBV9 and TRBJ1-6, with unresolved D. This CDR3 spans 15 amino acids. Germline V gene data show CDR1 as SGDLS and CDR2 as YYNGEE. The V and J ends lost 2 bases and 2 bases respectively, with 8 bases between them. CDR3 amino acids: CASSVSDTYNSPLHF. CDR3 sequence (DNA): TGTGCCAGCAGCGTGAGCGATACCTATAATTCACCCCTCCACTTT.

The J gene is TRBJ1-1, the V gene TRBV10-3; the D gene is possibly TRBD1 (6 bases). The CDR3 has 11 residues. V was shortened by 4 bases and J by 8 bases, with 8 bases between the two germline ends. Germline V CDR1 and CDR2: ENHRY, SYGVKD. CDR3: CAISAGTEAFF. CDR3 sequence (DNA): TGTGCCATCAGTGCGGGGACAGAAGCTTTCTTT.

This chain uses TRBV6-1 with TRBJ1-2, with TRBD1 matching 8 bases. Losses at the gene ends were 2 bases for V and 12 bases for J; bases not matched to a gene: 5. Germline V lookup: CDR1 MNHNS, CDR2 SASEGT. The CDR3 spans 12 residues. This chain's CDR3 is CASSELTGVNTF. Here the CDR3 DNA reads TGTGCCAGCAGTGAACTGACAGGGGTGAACACCTTC.

CDR3 region: CASSLTLRRGVTKNIQYF. The CDR3 DNA reads as TGTGCCAGCAGTTTAACATTACGGCGGGGGGTGACCAAAAACATTCAGTACTTC. The V call is TRBV27, the J call TRBJ2-4; TRBD2 matches 8 bases. V lost 2 bases and J lost 2; bases outside the gene matches: 11. CDR1 and CDR2 (germline): MNHEY, SMNVEV (reference sequence). There are 18 residues in the CDR3.

The CDR3 reads CASSSPGGPYTEAFF. The DNA of the CDR3 is TGCGCCAGCAGCTCTCCAGGGGGCCCATACACTGAAGCTTTCTTT. The V gene is TRBV5-1, the J gene TRBJ1-1; 8 positions agree with TRBD1. The germline CDR1 and CDR2 sequences are SGHRS and YFSETQ. The CDR3 totals 15 residues. With 3 bases clipped from V and 3 bases from J, the junction kept 7 bases outside the gene matches.

CDR3 coding DNA: TGTGCCAGCAGTGAAGGGACAAAGAACACTGAAGCTTTCTTT. Its translation: CASSEGTKNTEAFF. The chain is built from TRBV6-1 and TRBJ1-1, with D perhaps TRBD1 (5 bases). Between the trimmed V and J ends, which lost 1 base and 1 base, there was a span of 7 bases. This CDR3 region has 14 residues. Germline CDR1 MNHNS, CDR2 SASEGT.

As DNA, the CDR3 is TGTGCCAGCAGCGAAGGCCCGGGACAGGGTAATGAAAAACTGTTTTTT. Its protein is CASSEGPGQGNEKLFF. This sequence joins TRBV5-6 and TRBJ1-4, with 9 positions matching TRBD1. This CDR3 spans 16 amino acids. The V segment lost 4 bases and the J segment 4 bases; nucleotides outside the gene matches: 8. The germline V gene has CDR1 SGHDT and CDR2 YYEEEE.

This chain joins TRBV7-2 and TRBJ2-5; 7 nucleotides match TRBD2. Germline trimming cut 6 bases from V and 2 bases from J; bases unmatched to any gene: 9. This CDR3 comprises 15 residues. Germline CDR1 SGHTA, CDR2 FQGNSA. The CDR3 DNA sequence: TGTGCCAGCAGTTTTAGGTGGGGGGGGCAAGAGACCCAGTACTTC. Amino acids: CASSFRWGGQETQYF.